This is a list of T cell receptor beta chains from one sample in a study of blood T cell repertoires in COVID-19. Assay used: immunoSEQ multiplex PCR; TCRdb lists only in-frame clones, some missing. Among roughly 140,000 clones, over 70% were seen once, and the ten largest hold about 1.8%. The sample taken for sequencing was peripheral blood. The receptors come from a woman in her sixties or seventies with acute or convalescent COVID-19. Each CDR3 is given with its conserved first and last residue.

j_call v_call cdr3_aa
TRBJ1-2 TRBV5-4 CASSLNPVGGYTF
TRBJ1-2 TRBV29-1 CSARAGYYGYTF
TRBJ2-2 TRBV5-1 CASSLSQGVFSGELFF
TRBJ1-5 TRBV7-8 CASSPRRTTGGFNQPQHF
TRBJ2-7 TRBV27 CASSSYGDRFFYEQYF
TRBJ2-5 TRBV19 CASSVTRRETQYF
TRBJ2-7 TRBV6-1 CASSEALAGVYEQYF
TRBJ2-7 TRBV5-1 CASSPGDRVGNEQYF
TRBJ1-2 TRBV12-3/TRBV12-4 CASSLQGSYGYTF
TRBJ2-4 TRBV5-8 CASSLYQGGTWNIQYF
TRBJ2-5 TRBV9 CASSVGTSRETQYF
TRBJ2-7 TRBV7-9 CASSRPEEGHLEQYF
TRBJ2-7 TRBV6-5 CASSRDRDYEQYF
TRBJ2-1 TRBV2 CASNGPSGRRNEQFF
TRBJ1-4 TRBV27 CASSLGDRVKTNEKLFF
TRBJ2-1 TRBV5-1 CASSLTSFDNEQFF
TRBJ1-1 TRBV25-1 CASSDRRGTVNTEAFF
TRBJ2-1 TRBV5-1 CASSLAGGRGNEQFF
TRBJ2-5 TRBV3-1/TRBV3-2 CASSLGLAGIGKYF
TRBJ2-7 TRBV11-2 CASSLRTGGYEQYF
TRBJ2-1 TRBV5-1 CASSSWTPLGSYNEQFF
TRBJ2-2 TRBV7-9 CASSPGGQAITGELFF
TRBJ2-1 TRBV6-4 CASSGTGGQNEQFF
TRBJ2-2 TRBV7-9 CASSFEGITGELFF
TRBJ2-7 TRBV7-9 CASSLGDRDRFTYF
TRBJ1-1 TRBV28 CASSLMPRGIMNTEAFF
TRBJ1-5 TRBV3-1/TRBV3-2 CASSQDSGQPQHF
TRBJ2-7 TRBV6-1 CASSVGLTGMPYEQYF
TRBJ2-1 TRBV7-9 CASSDRGRAPYNEQFF
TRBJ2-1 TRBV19 CASRSDSYNEQFF
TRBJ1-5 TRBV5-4 CASSAQGQPQHF
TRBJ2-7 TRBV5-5 CASNRETVTYEQYF
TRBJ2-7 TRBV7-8 CASSPLAVSSYEQYF
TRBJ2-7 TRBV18 CASSLRTSGMSSYEQYF
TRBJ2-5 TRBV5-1 CASARTGEQETQYF
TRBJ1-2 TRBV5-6 CASSPRGNYGYTF
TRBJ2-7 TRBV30 CAWSVSGTQPYEQYF
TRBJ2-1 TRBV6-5 CASSNYRGTYNEQFF
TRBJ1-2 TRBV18 CASSTGTLSLYTF
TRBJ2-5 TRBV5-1 CASAGTGGYQETQYF
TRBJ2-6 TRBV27 CASSNRVAGANVLTF
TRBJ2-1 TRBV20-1 CSAPSVTEQFF
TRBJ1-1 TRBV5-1 CASSSLLGQMNTEAFF
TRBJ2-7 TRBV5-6 CASSWGETSRGTEQYF
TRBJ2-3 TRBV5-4 CASSSPGVGPQYF
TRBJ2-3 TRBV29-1 CSVEEILAGGTDTQYF
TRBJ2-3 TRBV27 CASSLSILSTDTQYF
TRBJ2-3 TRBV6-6 CASTETSGSSDTQYF
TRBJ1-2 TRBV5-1 CASSSRGGDYGYTF
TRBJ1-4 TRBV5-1 CASSLTPGASRANEKLFF
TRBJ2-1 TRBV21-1 CASSSLTSFSEELYNEQFF
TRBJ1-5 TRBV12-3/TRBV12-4 CASDLLLWAQHF
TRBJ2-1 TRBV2 CASRAWDLSSYNEQFF
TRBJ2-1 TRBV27 CATARLAGLYYNEQFF
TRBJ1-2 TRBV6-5 CASSRTAQNYGYTF
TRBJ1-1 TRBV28 CASGAVGRVNTEAFF
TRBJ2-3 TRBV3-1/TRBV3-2 CASSQAGGWTDTQYF